This T cell receptor (beta chain) stems from a study of T-cell reconstitution after alpha-beta-depleted transplantation in children (dated by TCRdb to the mid-2010s). For the wider study: The study quantitatively tracked T-cell immune reconstitution after TCRalphabeta/CD19-depleted allogeneic hematopoietic cell transplantation in children using TCR repertoire profiling.

With respect to this clonotype: Its antigen is not yet known. A single base separates this from a much larger clone, so it may be a read error.

The library was built by means of PCR. For sequencing, an Illumina HiSeq 2500 was employed. TCR libraries were prepared with molecular barcoding, using unique molecular identifiers to normalize TCRbeta repertoire quantification. TCRdb passed the public sequencing reads through fastp at Q25 and MiXCR, retaining productive beta sequences. A single entry per CDR3 protein holds the most common genes and DNA from its merged rows. Across this sample there are more than 85,000 distinct CDR3 sequences, with around a tenth seen only once. The ten largest clones add up to roughly 8% of the sample. The source is a human donor who donated a stem cell graft to a child with acute lymphoblastic leukemia. The specimen comprised PBMCs from the stem cell graft donor, sampled from the stem cell graft.

The DNA is TGTGCCACCAGTGCTCGGGGGTCGAACACTGAAGCTTTCTTT. Translated, it gives CATSARGSNTEAFF. The sequence links TRBV24-1 to TRBJ1-1; perhaps TRBD1 is the D gene, with 5 bases matching. The germline V gene specifies KGHDR as CDR1 and SFDVKD as CDR2. V was cut back by 5 bases and J by 1 base, leaving a gap of 10 bases between them. The CDR3 runs 14 residues from the cysteine to the phenylalanine. The read is trimmed to its CDR3 DNA, 42 bases read in frame from base 1.